Each of the 14 T cell receptor beta chains below was sequenced from the same sample in a study of human T cells and chemical hapten exposure. This sample's time point: patch test 1, 2 weeks after DPC sensitization. This sample's treatment: therapeutic diphenylcyclopropenone sensitization with weekly scalp DPC. TCRdb reprocessed the RACE reads with MiXCR, giving one entry per CDR3 protein. Among around 120,000 distinct CDR3 sequences listed, approximately 14% were seen once. Sequencing used whole blood, obtained in connection with sensitization to the hapten diphenylcyclopropenone (DPC). These receptor sequences come from a man aged 18 to 30 with alopecia areata. Some clones in this sample may be carry-over from other donors' samples.

The rearrangement joins TRBV10-3 to TRBJ2-1; the D is unclear. V was clipped by 6 bases and J by 9 bases, with 18 bases between them. CDR1 and CDR2 from the germline V gene are ENHRY and SYGVKD. The CDR3 loop spans 14 amino acids. The CDR3 loop is CAISRLTSLGEQFF. Written as DNA, the CDR3 is TGTGCCATCAGCAGACTGACCTCTCTAGGTGAGCAGTTCTTC.

The chain links TRBV7-2 to TRBJ2-7; 10 nucleotides agree with TRBD1. Trimming at V came to 6 bases and at J to 5 bases, leaving 10 bases not matched to a gene. Germline CDR1 is SGHTA and CDR2 is FQGNSA. The CDR3 totals 15 residues. The DNA of the CDR3 is TGTGCCAGCAGGTTCGACAGGGGGCAAAGAAACGAGCAGTACTTC. Encoded protein: CASRFDRGQRNEQYF.

The chain is built from TRBV11-2 and TRBJ1-2; tentatively, D is TRBD1 (6 bases). The germline V gene encodes CDR1 SGHAT and CDR2 FQNNGV. Trimming shortened V by 3 bases and J by 6 bases, and 8 bases separated the two germline ends. The CDR3 runs to 12 residues. Written as DNA, the CDR3 is TGTGCCAGCAGCTTCGGACAGAATGGCTACACCTTC. It is translated as CASSFGQNGYTF.

In DNA form, the CDR3 reads TGCAGCGTTGAAGAGGGGGACACTGAAGCTTTCTTT. This sequence encodes CSVEEGDTEAFF. The J gene is TRBJ1-1, the V gene TRBV29-1, with D possibly TRBD1 on 5 matching bases. This CDR3 contains 12 residues. CDR1 is SQVTM and CDR2 is ANQGSEA in the germline V gene. Trimming left V 0 bases short and J 3 bases short, with 5 bases between.

This clonotype was observed a few times. The chain joins TRBV4-1 to TRBJ1-1; no reliable D call. The germline CDR1 and CDR2 sequences are MGHRA and YSYEKL. The V end was cut by 3 bases, the J end by 1 base, with 12 bases between. This CDR3 region has 15 residues. CDR3 protein: CASSHPLGGNTEAFF. The DNA of the CDR3 is TGCGCCAGCAGCCATCCCTTGGGAGGGAACACTGAAGCTTTCTTT.

This clonotype was counted a few times. This chain joins TRBV5-4 and TRBJ1-1; 7 nucleotides agree with TRBD1. From germline, CDR1 is SGHNT and CDR2 YYREEE (reference sequence). J gave up 0 bases and V 5 bases, and 10 bases lay outside the gene matches. This CDR3 has 16 residues. CDR3 coding DNA: TGTGCCAGCAGTCGGGACAGTTCTTCTATGAACACTGAAGCTTTCTTT. It codes for CASSRDSSSMNTEAFF.

This clonotype occurred once. The gene calls are TRBV10-3 and TRBJ2-3; D is unclear. V gave up 2 bases and J gave up 3 bases, with 3 bases separating them. This CDR3 contains 12 residues. The germline V gene has CDR1 ENHRY and CDR2 SYGVKD. CDR3 amino acids: CAISETTDTQYF. The CDR3 region has the DNA TGTGCCATCAGTGAGACTACAGATACGCAGTATTTT.

This rearrangement joins TRBV4-3 to TRBJ2-1; 12 bases are a match to TRBD2. The germline V gene encodes CDR1 LGHNA and CDR2 YSLEER. The CDR3 runs 15 residues. Unmatched junction bases numbered 4, after V lost 4 bases and J lost 6 bases. The CDR3 nucleotides are TGCGCCAGCAGCCCGCTAGCGGGGGGGCTCAATGAGCAGTTCTTC. It specifies CASSPLAGGLNEQFF.

This clonotype has only a few counts. The chain links TRBV29-1 to TRBJ1-2, with TRBD1 identical over 9 bases. Per germline, CDR1 SQVTM and CDR2 ANQGSEA. The CDR3 length is 14 residues. The V segment lost 7 bases and the J segment 1 base; nucleotides outside the gene matches: 7. CDR3 bases: TGCAGCGACGAGGACAGGGGCCTTAACTATGGCTACACCTTC. Translation: CSDEDRGLNYGYTF.

V gene TRBV6-5 combines with J gene TRBJ2-2; no reliable D call. V was trimmed by 7 bases and J by 0 bases, leaving 12 bases between them. CDR3 length: 15 amino acids. Germline V gene lookup returns CDR1 MNHEY and CDR2 SVGAGI. The CDR3 region has the DNA TGTGCCAGCACCCCGGGTCATTCGAACACCGGGGAGCTGTTTTTT. It codes for CASTPGHSNTGELFF.

This clonotype was seen many times. The rearrangement uses TRBV29-1 and TRBJ2-7, with D uncertain. The ends were cut back, 4 bases at V and 3 bases at J, with 13 bases in the middle. This CDR3 is built from 13 residues. The germline gives CDR1 SQVTM, CDR2 ANQGSEA. CDR3 region: CSVVGASGYEQYF. For the CDR3, the DNA is TGCAGCGTTGTAGGTGCCTCCGGCTACGAGCAGTACTTC.

This clonotype has just a few counts. V usage is TRBV29-1 and J usage is TRBJ1-1; 9 positions match TRBD1. V was pared by 7 bases and J by 2 bases, with 5 bases of the junction left unmatched. Germline lookup yields CDR1 SQVTM and CDR2 ANQGSEA. This CDR3 comprises 13 residues. For the CDR3, the DNA is TGCAGCGGGGGGGACAGGGAAAACACTGAAGCTTTCTTT. Translation gives CSGGDRENTEAFF.

The table lists this clonotype with a few counts. This chain joins TRBV5-1 and TRBJ2-3, with D possibly being TRBD1 (5 bases). Germline CDR1 SGHRS, CDR2 YFSETQ. CDR3 length: 16 residues. Trimming took 3 bases from V and 2 from J, leaving 16 bases between them. The CDR3 bases are TGCGCCAGCAGCTCCAAACAAGGGGCACCCACAGATACGCAGTATTTT. Amino acids: CASSSKQGAPTDTQYF.

Ten or more counts support this clonotype. V usage is TRBV7-9 and J usage is TRBJ1-2; 8 bases are shared with TRBD1. CDR3 length equals 13 residues. In germline, CDR1 is SEHNR, CDR2 FQNEAQ (reference sequence). The trim removed 11 bases at V and 6 bases at J, leaving 11 bases unmatched. CDR3 sequence (DNA): TGTGCCGGACGATCGGGACAGGTAGATGGCTACACCTTC. This codes for CAGRSGQVDGYTF.